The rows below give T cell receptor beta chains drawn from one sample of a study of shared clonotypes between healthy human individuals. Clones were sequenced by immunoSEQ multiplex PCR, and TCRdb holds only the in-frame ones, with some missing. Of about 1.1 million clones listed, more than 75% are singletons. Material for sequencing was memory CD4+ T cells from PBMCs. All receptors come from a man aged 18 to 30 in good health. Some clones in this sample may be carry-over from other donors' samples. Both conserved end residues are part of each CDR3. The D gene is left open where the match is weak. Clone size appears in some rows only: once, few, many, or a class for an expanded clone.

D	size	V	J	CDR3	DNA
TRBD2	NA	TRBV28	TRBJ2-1	CASSFGDRLAEQFF	TGTGCCAGCAGTTTTGGGGACCGACTAGCTGAGCAGTTCTTC
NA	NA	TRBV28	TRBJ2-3	CASNGGRGTDTQYF	TGTGCCAGCAATGGAGGGCGGGGCACAGATACGCAGTATTTT
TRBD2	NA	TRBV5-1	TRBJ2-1	CASSLAGGSPPNEQFF	TGCGCCAGCAGCTTGGCTGGCGGGAGCCCCCCGAATGAGCAGTTCTTC
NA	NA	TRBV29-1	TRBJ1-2	CSVFETALFSHPHF	TGCAGCGTCTTCGAGACAGCGTTATTCTCCCACCCGCACTTC
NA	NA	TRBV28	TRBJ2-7	CASTHRPGGEGEQYF	TGTGCCAGCACCCACCGACCCGGCGGGGAAGGCGAGCAGTACTTC
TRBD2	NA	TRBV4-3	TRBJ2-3	CASSQDRATSGPTDTQYF	TGCGCCAGCAGCCAAGATCGAGCTACTAGCGGACCCACAGATACGCAGTATTTT
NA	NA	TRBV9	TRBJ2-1	CASSVGPGYDNEQFF	TGTGCCAGCAGCGTAGGGCCAGGGTACGACAATGAGCAGTTCTTC
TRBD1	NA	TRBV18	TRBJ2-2	CASSGTGVSGELFF	TGTGCCAGCTCAGGGACAGGGGTCTCCGGGGAGCTGTTTTTT
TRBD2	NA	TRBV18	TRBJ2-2	CASSLRQTGLAGVSGELFF	TGTGCCAGCTCACTCCGACAGACGGGACTAGCGGGAGTGTCCGGGGAGCTGTTTTTT
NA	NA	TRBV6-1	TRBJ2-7	CASSEGWYEQYF	TGTGCCAGCAGTGAAGGGTGGTACGAGCAGTACTTC
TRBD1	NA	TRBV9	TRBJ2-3	CASSEGDRGQDTQYF	TGTGCCAGCAGCGAGGGGGACAGGGGGCAAGATACGCAGTATTTT
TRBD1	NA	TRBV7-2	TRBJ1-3	CASSFLRDSSGNTIYF	TGTGCCAGCAGCTTTCTCCGGGACAGCTCTGGAAACACCATATATTTT
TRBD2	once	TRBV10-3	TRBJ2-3	CAISGTSGSTRDTQYF	TGTGCCATCAGTGGGACTAGCGGGAGTACCCGGGATACGCAGTATTTT
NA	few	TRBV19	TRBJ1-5	CASSIGTAGLNQPQHF	TGTGCCAGTAGTATAGGAACGGCGGGTCTCAATCAGCCCCAGCATTTT